This is a list of T cell receptor beta chains from one sample in a study of post-analysis software for immune sequencing data. One entry per CDR3 protein results from TCRdb running MiXCR on the PCR reads. The table includes 450,000 or so distinct CDR3 sequences, 40% to 55% detected once. What was sequenced was blood. These receptors were taken from a girl between 5 and 17 years old with multiple sclerosis. Each CDR3 is given with its conserved first and last residue. Fields, in order: CDR3 DNA, CDR3 protein, D gene, V gene, clone size, J gene. A D gene is named only where the DNA matches it firmly. Expanded clones are given a class, and other clones once, few, many or no size at all.

TGTGCCAGCAGCACCGGGTTCGGCTCCTATAATTCACCCCTCCACTTT,CASSTGFGSYNSPLHF,NA,TRBV21-1,NA,TRBJ1-6
TGTGCCAGCAGTTACCCGTCCCGCGGGAGGGCCTACACAGATACGCAGTATTTT,CASSYPSRGRAYTDTQYF,TRBD2,TRBV6-5,few,TRBJ2-3
TGTGCCAGCAGCCAATCTCCCTCAGGTCTTTGGAGCTATGGCTACACCTTC,CASSQSPSGLWSYGYTF,NA,TRBV3-1,few,TRBJ1-2
TGCGCCAGCAGCTCGACTAGCGTCGGGGACGAGCAGTACTTC,CASSSTSVGDEQYF,TRBD2,TRBV5-1,NA,TRBJ2-7
TGTGCCAGCAGTTTACTAACTAGCGGAATCACCTCTAGCACAGATACGCAGTATTTT,CASSLLTSGITSSTDTQYF,TRBD2,TRBV28,NA,TRBJ2-3
TGTGCCAGCAGCCGACTAGCGGGAGGAAGCGAGCAGTACTTC,CASSRLAGGSEQYF,TRBD2,TRBV3-1,NA,TRBJ2-7
TGTGCCAGCAGCCAAGATGAGCAGGGTTACTATGGCTACGCCTTC,CASSQDEQGYYGYAF,NA,TRBV4-2,NA,TRBJ1-2
TGTGCCAGCAGCTTGTACAGGAGAGGCGCTGGGGCCAACGTCCTGACTTTC,CASSLYRRGAGANVLTF,NA,TRBV5-8,NA,TRBJ2-6
TGTGCCAGCAGTACCAACAGAGCTAACTATGGCTACACCTTC,CASSTNRANYGYTF,NA,TRBV27,NA,TRBJ1-2
TGTGCCTGGAGTGGACAGTACAATGAGCAGTTCTTC,CAWSGQYNEQFF,NA,TRBV30,NA,TRBJ2-1
TGCAGTGCTAGGGCCACAGCTAACTATGGCTACACCTTC,CSARATANYGYTF,NA,TRBV20-1,few,TRBJ1-2
TGTGCCAGCAGCTCCCTCCCCCCGTGGACAGGGACTAATGAAAAACTGTTTTTT,CASSSLPPWTGTNEKLFF,TRBD1,TRBV7-2,few,TRBJ1-4
TGTGCCAGCAGTTACGATTCTAGCGGGAGGGCCTCATTCTACGAGCAGTACTTC,CASSYDSSGRASFYEQYF,TRBD2,TRBV6-2/TRBV6-3,NA,TRBJ2-7
TGCAGTGCTAGAGCAACCGGTAGGAATGAGCAGTTCTTC,CSARATGRNEQFF,NA,TRBV20-1,NA,TRBJ2-1
TGCAGTGCTCCCGGGACTGGCATCACAGATACGCAGTATTTT,CSAPGTGITDTQYF,NA,TRBV20-1,once,TRBJ2-3